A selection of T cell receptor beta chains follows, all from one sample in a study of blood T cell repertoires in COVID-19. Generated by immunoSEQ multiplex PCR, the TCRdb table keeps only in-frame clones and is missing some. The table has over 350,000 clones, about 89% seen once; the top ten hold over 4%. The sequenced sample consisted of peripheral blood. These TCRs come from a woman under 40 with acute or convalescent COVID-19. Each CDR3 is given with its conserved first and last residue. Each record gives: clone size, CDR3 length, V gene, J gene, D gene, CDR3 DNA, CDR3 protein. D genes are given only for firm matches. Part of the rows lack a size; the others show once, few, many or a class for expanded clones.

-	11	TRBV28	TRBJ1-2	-	TGTGCCTGCGGACACCTCTATGGCTACACCTTC	CACGHLYGYTF
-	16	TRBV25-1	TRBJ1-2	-	TGTGCCAGCAGTGAATGGCCGGGGGAGTTGAACTATGGCTACACCTTC	CASSEWPGELNYGYTF
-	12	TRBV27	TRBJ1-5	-	TGTGCCAGCAGTACCAGGAATCAGCCCCAGCATTTT	CASSTRNQPQHF
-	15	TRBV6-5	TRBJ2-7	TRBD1	TGTGCCAGCAGATTGACAGGGACCCCACCCTACGAGCAGTACTTC	CASRLTGTPPYEQYF
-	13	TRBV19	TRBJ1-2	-	TGTGCCAGTAGACAGGGTCCCTCCTATGGCTACACCTTC	CASRQGPSYGYTF
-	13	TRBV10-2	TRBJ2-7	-	TGCGCCAGCAGTGCTGGGAGCTCCTACGAGCAGTACTTC	CASSAGSSYEQYF
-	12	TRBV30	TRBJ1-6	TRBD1	TGTGCCTGGACCAGGGGGAATTCACCCCTCCACTTT	CAWTRGNSPLHF
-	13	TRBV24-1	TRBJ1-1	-	TGTGCCACCAGTGATCGCAGGAACACTGAAGCTTTCTTT	CATSDRRNTEAFF
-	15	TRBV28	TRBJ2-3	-	TGTGCCAGCAGTATTGGGGGGGCAGCCACAGATACGCAGTATTTT	CASSIGGAATDTQYF
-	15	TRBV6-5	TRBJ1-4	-	TGTGCCAGCAGTTACGCGGGGGACCCAGCGGAAAAACTGTTTTTT	CASSYAGDPAEKLFF
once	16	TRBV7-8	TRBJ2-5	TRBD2	TGTGCCAGCAGCTCCAGTAGCGGGGGGGCCAAAGAGACCCAGTACTTC	CASSSSSGGAKETQYF
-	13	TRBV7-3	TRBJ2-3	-	TGTGCCAGCAGCCAGCGATTTACAGATACGCAGTATTTT	CASSQRFTDTQYF
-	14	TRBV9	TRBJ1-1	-	TGTGCCAGGAGCTTCCCTCCTAGGAACACTGAAGCTTTCTTT	CARSFPPRNTEAFF
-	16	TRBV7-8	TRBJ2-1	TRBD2	TGTGCCAGCAGCTTAAAGGAGCGGGGGGCCTTGAATGAGCAGTTCTTC	CASSLKERGALNEQFF
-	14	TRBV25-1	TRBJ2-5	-	TGTGCCAGCAGTGGCGTCAGCGGTAGGGAGACCCAGTACTTC	CASSGVSGRETQYF
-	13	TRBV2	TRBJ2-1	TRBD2	TGTGCCAGCGTGGGAGCGGGGGGAAATGAGCAGTTCTTC	CASVGAGGNEQFF
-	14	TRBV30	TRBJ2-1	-	TGTGCCTGGAGTGTACTGGCAATACAGGGTGAGCAGTTCTTC	CAWSVLAIQGEQFF
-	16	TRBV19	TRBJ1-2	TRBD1	TGTGCCAGTAGTCAGAATCAAGACAGGGGGAACTATGGCTACACCTTC	CASSQNQDRGNYGYTF
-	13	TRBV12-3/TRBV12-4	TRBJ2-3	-	TGTGCCAGCACATACGACCAGGCAGATACGCAGTATTTT	CASTYDQADTQYF
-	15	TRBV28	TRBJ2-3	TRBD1	TGTGCCAGCAGTTACCGGACAGGGCGCACAGATACGCAGTATTTT	CASSYRTGRTDTQYF
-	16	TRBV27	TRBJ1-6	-	TGTGCCAGCAGGCCACAGGGTCCTGCCTATAATTCACCCCTCCACTTT	CASRPQGPAYNSPLHF
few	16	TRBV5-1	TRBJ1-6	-	TGCGCCAGCAGCTTGGCTGGATACAGGGAGCATTCACCCCTCCACTTT	CASSLAGYREHSPLHF
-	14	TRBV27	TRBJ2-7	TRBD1	TGTGCCAGCAGTTTATTGGGGACAGAGAACGAGCAGTACTTC	CASSLLGTENEQYF
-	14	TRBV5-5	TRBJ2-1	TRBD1	TGTGCCAGCAGCGAACCGGGACAGGGGGATGAGCAGTTCTTC	CASSEPGQGDEQFF
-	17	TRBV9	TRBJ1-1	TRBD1	TGTGCCAGCAGCGGAGACCCGGGACAGATTATGAACACTGAAGCTTTCTTT	CASSGDPGQIMNTEAFF
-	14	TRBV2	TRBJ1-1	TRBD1	TGTGCCAGCAGTGTCCAGGGGGAGAACACTGAAGCTTTCTTT	CASSVQGENTEAFF
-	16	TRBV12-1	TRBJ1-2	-	TGTGCCAGCAGCTCCCGGGACAGACCTACCTCCTATGGCTACACCTTC	CASSSRDRPTSYGYTF
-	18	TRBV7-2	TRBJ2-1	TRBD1	TGTGCCAGCAGCTTATTCGTCACGCTGGGACAGACCTACAATGAGCAGTTCTTC	CASSLFVTLGQTYNEQFF
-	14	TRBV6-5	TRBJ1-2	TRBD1	TGTGCCAGCAGGGTAGACAGGGAGGTTGGTGGCTACACCTTC	CASRVDREVGGYTF
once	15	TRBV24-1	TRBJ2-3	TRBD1	TGTGCCACCAGTGAAGGACAGGCGGGCACAGATACGCAGTATTTT	CATSEGQAGTDTQYF